Following are 7 T cell receptor beta chains from one sample sequenced in a study of blood T cells in healthy people across ages. The use of a sample-barcoded 5' primer and a J-beta primer mix characterized a second PCR of about 7 to 12 cycles. In TCRdb, the 5' RACE reads were re-called with MiXCR into one record per CDR3 protein. Here the sample spans 550,000 to 750,000 distinct CDR3 sequences, around 21% being singletons. The sample comprised blood. These receptors were obtained from a man aged 65-85 years in good health.

The V and J genes are TRBV15 and TRBJ2-5, with D tentatively TRBD1 or TRBD2 (6 bases each). The J call may be mistaken, given a closer DNA end match to TRBJ2-1. Germline V gene lookup returns CDR1 LNHNV and CDR2 YYDKDF (reference sequence). The CDR3 consists of 16 residues. CDR3 nucleotide sequence: TGTGCCACCAGCAGAGATCTTTCCCGGGGGCAGGGTGAGCAGTTCTTC. This codes for CATSRDLSRGQGEQFF.

This chain uses TRBV20-1 with TRBJ1-2; possible D gene TRBD1, 6 bases. This CDR3 comprises 13 residues. CDR1 and CDR2 from the germline V gene are DFQATT and SNEGSKA (reference sequence). The ends were cut back, 5 bases at V and 5 bases at J, with 15 bases in the middle. DNA for the CDR3: TGCAGTGCTTCCATAATAAGGGGGTATGGCTACACCTTC. Translation: CSASIIRGYGYTF.

The genes are TRBV4-3 and TRBJ2-7; the D gene is possibly TRBD1 (5 bases). This CDR3 has 15 residues. Trimming left V 0 bases short and J 1 base short, with 10 bases between. CDR1 is LGHNA and CDR2 is YSLEER in the germline V gene. CDR3 sequence reads: CASSQDRARSYEQYF. The CDR3 DNA reads TGCGCCAGCAGCCAAGACAGGGCGAGATCCTACGAGCAGTACTTC.

The rearrangement links TRBV7-9 to TRBJ2-3; D possibly corresponds to TRBD1 (5 bases). V lost 1 base, J lost 1 base, and 9 bases lay in between. This CDR3 region has 15 residues. The germline gives CDR1 SEHNR, CDR2 FQNEAQ (reference sequence). The CDR3 region is CASSLVGRGTDTQYF. CDR3 in DNA: TGTGCCAGCAGCTTAGTAGGCAGGGGCACAGATACGCAGTATTTT.

This clonotype was recorded many times. CDR3: CASSGNNKLYNEQFF. In nucleotides, the CDR3 is TGCGCCAGCAGCGGAAACAACAAGCTCTACAATGAGCAGTTCTTC. The V and J genes are TRBV5-1 and TRBJ2-1; D unresolved. The V and J ends lost 4 bases and 3 bases respectively, with 14 bases between them. Per the germline V gene, CDR1 is SGHRS and CDR2 is YFSETQ. The CDR3 length is 15 residues.

This clonotype was seen only a few times. The chain carries TRBV25-1 and TRBJ2-4; either TRBD1 or TRBD2 may fit D (6 bases each). In germline, CDR1 is MGHDK, CDR2 SYGVNS. V lost 3 bases, J lost 9 bases, and 21 bases lay in between. The CDR3 runs to 16 residues. The DNA of the CDR3 is TGTGCCAGCAGTGACGGGTTCGGGGGCGTTGGTGGCATTCAGTACTTC. This gives the protein CASSDGFGGVGGIQYF.

This chain connects TRBV6-6 to TRBJ2-5, with 8 bases matching TRBD1. The J call is in doubt because the DNA end fits TRBJ2-7 better. Germline V gene data show CDR1 as MNHNY and CDR2 as SVGAGI (reference sequence). The CDR3 is 13 residues long. Written as DNA, the CDR3 is TGTGCCAGCGCCGGGACAGGTCCCTACGAGCAGTACTTC. Amino acids: CASAGTGPYEQYF.